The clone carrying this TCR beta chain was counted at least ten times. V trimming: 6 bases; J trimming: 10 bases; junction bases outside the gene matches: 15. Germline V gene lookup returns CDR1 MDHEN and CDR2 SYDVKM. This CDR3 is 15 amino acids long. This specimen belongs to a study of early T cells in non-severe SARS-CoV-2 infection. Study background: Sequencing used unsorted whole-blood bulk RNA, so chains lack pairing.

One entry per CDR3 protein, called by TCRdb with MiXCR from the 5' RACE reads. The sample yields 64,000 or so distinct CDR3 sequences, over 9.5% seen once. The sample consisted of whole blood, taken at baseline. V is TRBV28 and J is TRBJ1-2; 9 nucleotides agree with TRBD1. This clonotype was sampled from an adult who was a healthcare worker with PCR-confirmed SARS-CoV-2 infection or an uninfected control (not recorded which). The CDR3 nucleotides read TGTGCCAGCAGATATAAGATATACAGGGGGCGCGACTACACCTTC. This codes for CASRYKIYRGRDYTF.